This T cell receptor (beta chain) came from a study of cytomegalovirus exposure and HLA in healthy donors. PCR employed 60 Vbeta and 13 Jbeta primers. TCRdb's copy holds only in-frame clones and misses some; the assay was immunoSEQ multiplex PCR. This sample has 150,000 to 200,000 clones, with roughly 82% found just once. Those who donated were healthy bone marrow donors. The ends lost 4 bases at V and 4 bases at J; junction bases unmatched: 11. The CDR3 is 17 amino acids. Germline CDR1 reads SGDLS; CDR2 reads YYNGEE. This sequence originates from a man aged 35 to 55 in good health and CMV-seronegative. The chain couples TRBV9 to TRBJ2-3, with 11 bases fitting TRBD2. The specimen sequenced was PBMCs. CDR3 nucleotide sequence: TGTGCCAGCAGCCCCCGACCCTCTAGCGGGAGGTCAGATACGCAGTATTTT. It encodes CASSPRPSSGRSDTQYF.